The subject of this entry is one T cell receptor beta chain. The antigen remains undetermined. Libraries were prepared by immunoSEQ multiplex PCR; TCRdb keeps only in-frame clonotypes and omits some of them. Found here are under 20,000 clones, 95% to 98% of them singletons; the top ten hold approximately 2%. The data originate from a study of monozygotic twins with cystic fibrosis. About the research overall: Approximately 3.2 micrograms of fragmented DNA underwent about 16 PCR cycles for library preparation. The study's findings and limits: Shared CDR3 numbers were not associated with age, concordance or severity. Clonality was generally low (median around 0.009), higher in the most severe patients. Monozygotic CF twin pairs shared significantly more nucleotide-identical clonotypes than unrelated CF individuals did.

Looked up from germline, CDR1 is LGHNA and CDR2 is YSLEER. This CDR3 spans 16 amino acids. Trimming removed 4 bases from V and 2 bases from J; junction bases left unmatched: 10. This chain joins TRBV4-3 and TRBJ2-7; 8 bases map to TRBD2. The sequence derives from a woman aged 25 to 39 with cystic fibrosis. The sample comprised blood. The CDR3 region has the DNA TGCGCCAGCAGCCCCCAGAGGAGCGGGGGTACCTACGAGCAGTACTTC. Translation gives CASSPQRSGGTYEQYF.